This is a list of T cell receptor beta chains from one sample in a study of Graves' ophthalmopathy and Graves' hyperthyroidism. Using its own MiXCR run on the multiplex PCR reads, TCRdb lists one record per CDR3 protein. Found here are roughly 39,000 distinct CDR3 sequences, roughly 52% of them singletons; the top ten hold 26%. The sequenced material came from peripheral blood. These TCRs come from an adult woman with stable Graves' hyperthyroidism. Each CDR3 is given with its conserved first and last residue. The D gene is left open where the match is weak. Rows may omit the clone size; those that give it use once, few, many or a size class.

size: -
J: TRBJ2-5
D: TRBD1
V: TRBV2
DNA: TGTGCCAGCAGCTCCGGGACAGGGGGTAGCGAGACCCAGTACTTC
CDR3: CASSSGTGGSETQYF

size: -
J: TRBJ2-7
D: -
V: TRBV15
DNA: TGTGCCACCAGCAGAGGTAGCGACTCCTACGAGCAGTACTTC
CDR3: CATSRGSDSYEQYF

size: medium-sized
J: TRBJ1-1
D: TRBD1
V: TRBV10-3
DNA: TGTGCCATCAGTGAAGGGGGACAGTACACTGAAGCTTTCTTT
CDR3: CAISEGGQYTEAFF

size: few
J: TRBJ2-5
D: TRBD2
V: TRBV20-1
DNA: TGCAGTGCTACTAGCGGGAGGGCAGAGACCCAGTACTTC
CDR3: CSATSGRAETQYF

size: once
J: TRBJ1-1
D: TRBD1
V: TRBV29-1
DNA: TGCAGCGTTGGACAGGGGGCGCCCGAAGCTTTCTTT
CDR3: CSVGQGAPEAFF

size: many
J: TRBJ1-2
D: TRBD1
V: TRBV4-1
DNA: TGCGCCAGCACCGGGACAGGGGGCGCGGCAGGCTACACCTTC
CDR3: CASTGTGGAAGYTF

size: many
J: TRBJ1-2
D: -
V: TRBV27
DNA: TGTGCCAGCAGTCCGGAAAGGGCAGGATGGTACTATGGCTACACCTTC
CDR3: CASSPERAGWYYGYTF

size: -
J: TRBJ1-6
D: -
V: TRBV14
DNA: TGTGCCAGCAGCACCCGGGACATGAATCTCCACTTT
CDR3: CASSTRDMNLHF

size: few
J: TRBJ2-7
D: -
V: TRBV20-1
DNA: TGCAGTGCTAGGCGGACAGTCTCCTACGAGCAGTACTTC
CDR3: CSARRTVSYEQYF

size: many
J: TRBJ2-5
D: -
V: TRBV6-1
DNA: TGTGCCAGCAGTGAAGAGACGGGCAGCCAAGAGACCCAGTACTTC
CDR3: CASSEETGSQETQYF

size: many
J: TRBJ1-4
D: -
V: TRBV10-3
DNA: TGTGCCATCAGTGAGGAGGGGACGGGTAATGAAAAACTGTTTTTT
CDR3: CAISEEGTGNEKLFF

size: many
J: TRBJ1-2
D: -
V: TRBV5-1
DNA: TGCGCCAGCAGGGTCACAGGATTCTATGGCTACACCTTC
CDR3: CASRVTGFYGYTF

size: once
J: TRBJ1-2
D: -
V: TRBV5-6
DNA: TGTGCCAGCAGCCATCGGCGGAACTATGGCTACACCTTC
CDR3: CASSHRRNYGYTF

size: -
J: TRBJ1-3
D: -
V: TRBV25-1
DNA: TGTGCCAGCAGTTTGGGGACTGTAGGAAACACCATATATTTT
CDR3: CASSLGTVGNTIYF

size: -
J: TRBJ2-5
D: -
V: TRBV7-9
DNA: -
CDR3: CASSLDGTGTAELFFGSGTQYF

size: -
J: TRBJ2-6
D: -
V: TRBV10-2
DNA: TGTGCCAGCAGTGAATATGACTCTGGGGCCAACGTCCTGACTTTC
CDR3: CASSEYDSGANVLTF

size: -
J: TRBJ2-7
D: -
V: TRBV19
DNA: TGTGCCAGTAGTATCACAGCGGGCTACGAGCAGTACTTC
CDR3: CASSITAGYEQYF

size: -
J: TRBJ2-5
D: TRBD2
V: TRBV5-1
DNA: TGCGCCAGCAGCTTTGGACGGGGTTGGGGACTAGCCCAAGAGACCCAGTACTTC
CDR3: CASSFGRGWGLAQETQYF

size: many
J: TRBJ1-1
D: -
V: TRBV28
DNA: TGTGCCAGCAGTTTGGGGCACTCTGAAGCTTTCTTT
CDR3: CASSLGHSEAFF

size: -
J: TRBJ2-2
D: TRBD2
V: TRBV7-8
DNA: TGTGCCAGCAGCCCGCGGACTAGCGGGAGGGGGGAGCTGTTTTTT
CDR3: CASSPRTSGRGELFF

size: -
J: TRBJ1-4
D: -
V: TRBV6-5
DNA: TGTGCCAGCAGTCGCTCAGTTGCAACTAATGAAAAACTGTTTTTT
CDR3: CASSRSVATNEKLFF

size: many
J: TRBJ1-5
D: TRBD1
V: TRBV19
DNA: TGTGCCAGTAGTATAGTGGGGCAGGGGGATCAGCCCCAGCATTTT
CDR3: CASSIVGQGDQPQHF

size: -
J: TRBJ2-7
D: TRBD2
V: TRBV29-1
DNA: TGCAGTGCTAGAGAGGGTAGCGGGAGGGCCGAGCAGTACTTC
CDR3: CSAREGSGRAEQYF

size: many
J: TRBJ1-2
D: -
V: TRBV4-2
DNA: TGTGCCAGCAGCCAACGCACGCTCAGGAGAGATAACTATGGCTACACCTTC
CDR3: CASSQRTLRRDNYGYTF

size: many
J: TRBJ1-2
D: TRBD1
V: TRBV14
DNA: TGTGCCAGCAGCCAAGATTCCGGGACAGGGGGCGCGGCAGGCTACACCTTC
CDR3: CASSQDSGTGGAAGYTF

size: few
J: TRBJ1-2
D: TRBD1
V: TRBV4-1
DNA: TGCGCCAGCAGCCAAGATCAGGGGACAGGGGGCTATGGCTACACCTTC
CDR3: CASSQDQGTGGYGYTF

size: -
J: TRBJ2-7
D: -
V: TRBV6-1
DNA: TGTGCCAGCAGGAGACAGCTGTCCTACGAGCAGTACTTC
CDR3: CASRRQLSYEQYF

size: -
J: TRBJ2-5
D: TRBD1
V: TRBV7-3
DNA: TGTGCCAGCAGCACCCCGGGGACAGTGCAAGAGACCCAGTACTTC
CDR3: CASSTPGTVQETQYF

size: -
J: TRBJ2-7
D: TRBD2
V: TRBV20-1
DNA: TGCAGTGCCGCCGACGGGGGGGGACAGCAGTACTTC
CDR3: CSAADGGGQQYF

size: many
J: TRBJ2-7
D: TRBD2
V: TRBV2
DNA: TGTGCCAGCAGCCACCGACTAGCGGGAAAAAGGGACGAGCAGTACTTC
CDR3: CASSHRLAGKRDEQYF

size: many
J: TRBJ2-3
D: TRBD2
V: TRBV20-1
DNA: TGCAGTGCTAGGAGACTAGCGGACACAGATACGCAGTATTTT
CDR3: CSARRLADTDTQYF

size: medium-sized
J: TRBJ1-5
D: -
V: TRBV7-9
DNA: TGTGCCAGCAGGCGGAATAGGGGAGGGCCCCAGCATTTT
CDR3: CASRRNRGGPQHF

size: -
J: TRBJ2-7
D: TRBD1
V: TRBV20-1
DNA: TGCAGTGCCCGCGACAGGGCGTACGAGCAGTACTTC
CDR3: CSARDRAYEQYF

size: -
J: TRBJ1-5
D: -
V: TRBV9
DNA: TGTGCCAGCAGCGGAGGGGGGGCTCGACAGCCCCAGCATTTT
CDR3: CASSGGGARQPQHF

size: -
J: TRBJ1-2
D: TRBD1
V: TRBV29-1
DNA: TGCAGCTTAGCCACAGGGGGCGACTATGGCTACACCTTC
CDR3: CSLATGGDYGYTF

size: few
J: TRBJ1-6
D: TRBD1
V: TRBV20-1
DNA: TGCAGTGCCCAGCGACAGGGCGGTAATTCACCCCTCCACTTT
CDR3: CSAQRQGGNSPLHF